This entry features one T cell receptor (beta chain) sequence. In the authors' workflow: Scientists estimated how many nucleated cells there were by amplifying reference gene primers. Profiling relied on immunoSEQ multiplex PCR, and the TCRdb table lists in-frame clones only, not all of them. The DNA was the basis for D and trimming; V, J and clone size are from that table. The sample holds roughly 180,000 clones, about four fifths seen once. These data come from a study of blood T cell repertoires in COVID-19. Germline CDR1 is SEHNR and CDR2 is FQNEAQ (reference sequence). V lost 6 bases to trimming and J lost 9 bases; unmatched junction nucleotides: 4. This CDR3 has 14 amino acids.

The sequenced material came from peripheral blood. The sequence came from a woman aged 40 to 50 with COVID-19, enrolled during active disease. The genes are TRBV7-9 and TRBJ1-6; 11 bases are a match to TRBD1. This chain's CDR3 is CASRMDRGLSPLHF. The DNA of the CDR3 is TGTGCCAGCAGAATGGACAGGGGGCTTTCACCCCTCCACTTT.